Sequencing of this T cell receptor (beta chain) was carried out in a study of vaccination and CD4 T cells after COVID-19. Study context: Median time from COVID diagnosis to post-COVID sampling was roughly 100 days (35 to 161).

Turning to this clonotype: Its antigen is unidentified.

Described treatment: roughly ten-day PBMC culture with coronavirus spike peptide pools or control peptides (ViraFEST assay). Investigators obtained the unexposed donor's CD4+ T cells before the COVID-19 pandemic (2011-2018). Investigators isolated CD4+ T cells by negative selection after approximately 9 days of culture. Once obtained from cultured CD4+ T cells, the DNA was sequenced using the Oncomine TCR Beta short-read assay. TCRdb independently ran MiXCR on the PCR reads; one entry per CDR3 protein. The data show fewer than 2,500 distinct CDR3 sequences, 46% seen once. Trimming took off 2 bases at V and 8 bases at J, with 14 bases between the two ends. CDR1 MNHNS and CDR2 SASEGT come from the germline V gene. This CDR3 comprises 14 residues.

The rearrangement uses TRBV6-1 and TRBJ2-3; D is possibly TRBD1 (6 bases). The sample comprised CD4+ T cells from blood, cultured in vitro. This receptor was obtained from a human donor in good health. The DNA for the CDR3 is TGTGCCAGCAGTGAAACAGGGATCGCCGGTACGCAGTATTTT. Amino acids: CASSETGIAGTQYF.